The 29 T cell receptor beta chains below were found in one sample sequenced in a study of T-cell reconstitution after alpha-beta-depleted transplantation in children (dated by TCRdb to 2016 to 2017). The sample's treatment or condition label, in plain terms: allogeneic hematopoietic cell transplantation with graft depleted of TCRalphabeta T cells and CD19 B cells. Receptor libraries were prepared by PCR. Data came from an Illumina HiSeq 2500. TCR library preparation used molecular barcoding, with unique molecular identifiers applied to normalize quantification of the TCRbeta repertoire. Starting from the raw public reads, TCRdb applied fastp trimming at Q25, assembled clones with MiXCR and retained in-frame beta chains. CDR3 protein sequences are deduplicated, and each keeps its most common genes and DNA. The sample records fewer than 1 million distinct CDR3 sequences, roughly 15% of which are singletons. Approximately 5% of the sample is taken by the ten largest.

The material sequenced was PBMCs, mostly from graft donor cells, taken 360 days after TCRalphabeta/CD19-depleted stem cell transplant. The receptors come from a male patient aged 10-17 years who had a stem cell transplant for acute lymphoblastic leukemia, so the T cells may come from the graft donor.

This clonotype showed up just a few times. The chain uses TRBV7-6 and TRBJ2-3, with 11 bases matching TRBD2. The CDR3 length is 16 residues. Germline trimming cut 5 bases from V and 2 bases from J; bases unmatched to any gene: 6. Germline CDR1 and CDR2: SGHVS and FNYEAQ. The CDR3 region is CASSPLAGGPTDTQYF. Written as DNA, the CDR3 is TGTGCCAGCAGCCCCCTAGCGGGAGGCCCCACAGATACGCAGTATTTT.

This clonotype occurred many times. The chain employs TRBV25-1 and TRBJ1-4; D may be TRBD1 (5 bases). Per germline, CDR1 MGHDK and CDR2 SYGVNS. The CDR3 length is 12 residues. Trimming cost V 3 bases and J 11 bases, with 10 bases left between them. CDR3 region: CASSETPGKLFF. CDR3 in DNA: TGTGCCAGCAGTGAGACCCCAGGGAAACTGTTTTTT.

This chain joins TRBV6-5 and TRBJ2-3, with 10 nucleotides matching TRBD2. The junction had 6 bases not matched to a gene; V was cut back by 0 bases and J by 3 bases. The CDR3 spans 17 residues. CDR1 is MNHEY, CDR2 SVGAGI, per germline. The CDR3, as DNA: TGTGCCAGCAGTTACTCGAGAGCGGGAGGGCGTACAGATACGCAGTATTTT. Encoded protein: CASSYSRAGGRTDTQYF.

This clonotype was seen at least ten times. The rearrangement links TRBV7-3 to TRBJ2-2; D remains ambiguous. CDR1 SGHTA and CDR2 FQGTGA come from the germline V gene. The CDR3 is 13 residues long. The V gene lost 6 bases and the J gene lost 5 bases, with 10 bases spanning the gap. The DNA of the CDR3 is TGTGCCAGCAGTCCGTCGGGTACCGGGGAGCTGTTTTTT. Residues: CASSPSGTGELFF. Drawing the rest from reference TRBV7-3 and TRBJ2-2, the complete variable domain is GAGVSQTPSNKVTEKGKYVELRCDPISGHTALYWYRQSLGQGPEFLIYFQGTGAADDSGLPNDRFFAVRPEGSVSTLKIQRTERGDSAVYLCASSPSGTGELFFGEGSRLTVL.

The chain uses TRBV5-1 and TRBJ2-7; TRBD1 is a possible D gene (5 bases). V lost 3 bases to trimming and J lost 0 bases, with 16 bases between them. The CDR3 sequence is 16 residues long. The germline gives CDR1 SGHRS, CDR2 YFSETQ. CDR3 nucleotides: TGCGCCAGCAGCTGGGGATCGACAGCAACCTCCTACGAGCAGTACTTC. This gives the protein CASSWGSTATSYEQYF.

This clonotype was seen only a few times. The rearrangement joins TRBV7-8 to TRBJ2-1; D might be TRBD1 (5 bases). V was shortened by 3 bases and J by 10 bases, with 16 bases between the two germline ends. This CDR3 contains 14 residues. Germline CDR1 and CDR2: SGHVS and FQNEAQ. As DNA, the CDR3 is TGTGCCAGCAGCTTCGGACGGACATTTCTCGAGCAGTTCTTC. Translated, it gives CASSFGRTFLEQFF.

This clonotype was seen only a few times. The V and J genes are TRBV12-3 or TRBV12-4 and TRBJ2-1, with D possibly matching TRBD2 (6 bases). The CDR3 loop spans 15 amino acids. Trimming removed 6 bases from V and 1 base from J, with 13 bases in between. The CDR3 DNA reads as TGTGCCAGCAGCCCACTAGCACCTTCCTACAATGAGCAGTTCTTC. This translates into CASSPLAPSYNEQFF.

The chain recombines TRBV27 with TRBJ1-2; weak D call: TRBD1 (5 bases). This CDR3 comprises 20 residues. Germline loops: CDR1 MNHEY, CDR2 SMNVEV (reference sequence). Deletions cut 3 bases from V and 1 base from J, with 27 bases between. The CDR3: CASSFIKILRDAAFNYGYTF. As DNA, the CDR3 is TGTGCCAGCAGTTTCATTAAGATATTACGGGACGCAGCTTTTAACTATGGCTACACCTTC.

This clonotype was picked up a small number of times. V gene TRBV5-1 combines with J gene TRBJ2-1, with TRBD2 identical over 9 bases. Per germline, CDR1 SGHRS and CDR2 YFSETQ. With V trimmed by 3 bases and J by 4 bases, 11 bases remained unmatched. The length of the CDR3 is 17 residues. CDR3 coding DNA: TGCGCCAGCAGCTCGACCCTAGCGGGACCGGGTTACAATGAGCAGTTCTTC. Translating it yields CASSSTLAGPGYNEQFF.

The rearrangement joins TRBV5-4 to TRBJ2-7; D may match TRBD1 or TRBD2 (6 bases each). The CDR3 runs 14 residues. CDR1 SGHNT and CDR2 YYREEE come from the germline V gene (reference sequence). The V end was cut by 5 bases, the J end by 6 bases, with 18 bases between. The DNA of the CDR3 is TGTGCCAGCAGGCTAGGAGGGGGGAACGGCGAGCAGTACTTC. It specifies CASRLGGGNGEQYF.

This clonotype came up a few times. The rearrangement uses TRBV4-2 and TRBJ1-3; possible D gene TRBD1, 5 bases. Germline V gene lookup returns CDR1 LGHNA and CDR2 YNFKEQ. CDR3 length equals 15 residues. The V end lost 3 bases, the J end lost 7 bases, and 16 bases lay between the germline ends. The CDR3 protein is CASSHGQRERNTIYF. The CDR3 DNA follows: TGTGCCAGCAGCCATGGACAACGGGAGAGGAACACCATATATTTT.

The sample holds a few counts of this clonotype. The rearrangement joins TRBV5-1 to TRBJ2-2, with TRBD2 matching over 10 bases. This CDR3 comprises 17 residues. The V segment lost 2 bases and the J segment 5 bases; nucleotides outside the gene matches: 9. CDR1 is SGHRS, CDR2 YFSETQ, per germline. The CDR3 DNA is TGCGCCAGCAGCTTCTCCCCTACTAGCGGGGAGACCGGGGAGCTGTTTTTT. This gives the protein CASSFSPTSGETGELFF.

The rearrangement joins TRBV7-8 to TRBJ1-5; perhaps TRBD1 as D (5 bases). The germline V and J ends were trimmed by 4 bases and 4 bases, with 17 bases remaining between them. The germline CDR1 and CDR2 sequences are SGHVS and FQNEAQ. The CDR3 sequence is 16 residues long. DNA of the CDR3: TGTGCCAGCAGCTCCCTGGGACGCCGACCTAATCAGCCCCAGCATTTT. The encoded protein is CASSSLGRRPNQPQHF.

The chain carries TRBV20-1 and TRBJ2-5; D possibly corresponds to TRBD1 (5 bases). Trimming left V 7 bases short and J 4 bases short, with 19 bases between. The V gene's germline CDR1 is DFQATT and CDR2 SNEGSKA (reference sequence). The CDR3 spans 14 residues. The chain's CDR3 is CSVPVYQRGETQYF. CDR3 sequence (DNA): TGCAGTGTGCCGGTTTATCAAAGGGGAGAGACCCAGTACTTC.

The chain couples TRBV10-3 to TRBJ2-7; 11 positions agree with TRBD2. The germline V gene encodes CDR1 ENHRY and CDR2 SYGVKD. With 6 bases clipped from V and 12 bases from J, the junction kept 13 bases outside the gene matches. CDR3 length: 14 residues. CDR3: CAIRSITSGSKMYF. The CDR3 coding sequence is TGTGCCATCAGATCTATCACTAGCGGGAGTAAAATGTACTTC.

The table lists this clonotype with a few counts. The chain is built from TRBV5-1 and TRBJ2-5; tentative D call: TRBD1 (6 bases). Germline V gene lookup returns CDR1 SGHRS and CDR2 YFSETQ. The germline V and J ends were trimmed by 4 bases and 5 bases, with 15 bases remaining between them. CDR3 length: 14 residues. The CDR3 bases are TGCGCCAGCAGCCCCGACACAGGGTGGGAGACCCAGTACTTC. Translating gives CASSPDTGWETQYF.

This clonotype has just a few counts. V and J are TRBV27 and TRBJ1-1; perhaps TRBD1 as D (5 bases). Germline V CDR1 and CDR2: MNHEY, SMNVEV (reference sequence). Between the trimmed V and J ends, which lost 4 bases and 6 bases, there was a span of 12 bases. CDR3 length: 13 residues. Written as DNA, the CDR3 is TGTGCCAGCAGTTCCCTAGGGACCGCTGAAGCTTTCTTT. Its protein product is CASSSLGTAEAFF.

Only a few counts were recorded for this clonotype. The V gene is TRBV18, the J gene TRBJ2-4, with no clear D. CDR1 and CDR2 (germline): KGHSH, LQKENI. The CDR3 contains 14 residues. V lost 0 bases to trimming and J lost 0 bases, with 3 bases between them. CDR3 in amino acids: CASSPPLAKNIQYF. The CDR3 DNA sequence: TGTGCCAGCTCACCACCTCTAGCCAAAAACATTCAGTACTTC.

This clonotype was picked up many times. This sequence joins TRBV10-3 and TRBJ2-7, with 10 positions matching TRBD1. The CDR3 totals 14 residues. V lost 6 bases to trimming and J lost 3 bases; unmatched junction nucleotides: 5. Germline V gene data show CDR1 as ENHRY and CDR2 as SYGVKD. The DNA of the CDR3 is TGTGCCATCAGCCGGGGACAGGGGCTCTACGAGCAGTACTTC. This gives the protein CAISRGQGLYEQYF.

The chain links TRBV4-1 to TRBJ2-3; TRBD2 agrees at 8 bases. V lost 3 bases, J lost 5 bases, and 10 bases stayed unmatched. The CDR3 totals 16 residues. CDR1 and CDR2 (germline): MGHRA, YSYEKL. In nucleotides, the CDR3 is TGCGCCAGCAGCCACCCGGCCAGCGGGAGTAAAGATACGCAGTATTTT. Translating it yields CASSHPASGSKDTQYF.

The chain couples TRBV20-1 to TRBJ2-5, with TRBD1 matching 9 bases. CDR1 is DFQATT and CDR2 is SNEGSKA in the germline V gene (reference sequence). With V trimmed by 6 bases and J by 4 bases, 9 bases remained unmatched. The CDR3 contains 14 residues. The CDR3 protein is CSAPIQGAGETQYF. The CDR3 DNA reads as TGCAGTGCGCCAATACAGGGGGCTGGAGAGACCCAGTACTTC.

The V gene is TRBV29-1, the J gene TRBJ1-2, with no clear D. Germline CDR1 and CDR2: SQVTM and ANQGSEA. The CDR3 is 13 residues long. Trimming removed 7 bases from V and 2 bases from J, with 14 bases in between. In DNA form, the CDR3 reads TGCAGCGCGGACGGGCAGACCAACTATGGCTACACCTTC. Translated, it gives CSADGQTNYGYTF.

This clonotype was seen only a few times. CDR3 DNA sequence: TGCGCCAGCAACCGCGCCGGGAACTACAATGAGCAGTTCTTC. It yields the protein CASNRAGNYNEQFF. The chain is built from TRBV4-1 and TRBJ2-1; D may be TRBD2 (5 bases). The CDR3 has 14 residues. The germline V gene has CDR1 MGHRA and CDR2 YSYEKL. Trimming took 7 bases from V and 3 from J, leaving 13 bases between them.

The rearrangement links TRBV7-2 to TRBJ1-5; D is unclear. V was shortened by 2 bases and J by 5 bases, with 10 bases between the two germline ends. The CDR3 sequence is 14 residues long. CDR1 and CDR2 (germline): SGHTA, FQGNSA. CDR3 nucleotides: TGTGCCAGCAGCTTAAAGATCCCACATCAGCCCCAGCATTTT. Its protein product is CASSLKIPHQPQHF.

The J gene is TRBJ1-2, the V gene TRBV25-1; D not certain. The CDR3 is made up of 13 amino acids. The V end lost 2 bases, the J end lost 7 bases, and 11 bases lay between the germline ends. Germline V CDR1 and CDR2: MGHDK, SYGVNS. CDR3 sequence reads: CASSETARGGYTF. The CDR3 DNA reads TGTGCCAGCAGTGAAACGGCTCGCGGTGGCTACACCTTC.

This clonotype came up a few times. At one end, the junction sequence differs from germline, possibly due to a read error. The CDR3 DNA follows: TGTGCCAGCAGCTTCTTGGACAGGACTGTCAGGATCTTC. Translated: CASSFLDRTVRIF. This chain connects TRBV14 to TRBJ2-1; 7 bases map to TRBD1. This CDR3 is built from 13 residues. Germline V CDR1 and CDR2: SGHDN, FVKESK.

The chain joins TRBV7-2 to TRBJ2-5; a possible D gene is TRBD1 (6 bases). In germline, CDR1 is SGHTA, CDR2 FQGNSA. The CDR3 is 15 residues long. Trimming removed 5 bases at V and 5 bases at J, with 18 bases between. In DNA form, the CDR3 reads TGTGCCAGCAGCGCAACTACAGGGTCCTGGGAGACCCAGTACTTC. It specifies CASSATTGSWETQYF.

The chain couples TRBV19 to TRBJ2-2; a possible D gene is TRBD1 (6 bases). Germline CDR1 is LNHDA and CDR2 is SQIVND (reference sequence). This CDR3 comprises 14 residues. V dropped 3 bases and J dropped 6 bases, with 11 bases sitting between them. This chain's CDR3 is CASSMWGPAGELFF. The CDR3 DNA is TGTGCCAGTAGTATGTGGGGGCCGGCCGGGGAGCTGTTTTTT.

The chain uses TRBV20-1 and TRBJ2-1; no reliable D call. The germline V gene encodes CDR1 DFQATT and CDR2 SNEGSKA (reference sequence). The CDR3 covers 15 residues. The V gene lost 1 base and the J gene lost 4 bases, with 14 bases spanning the gap. CDR3 coding DNA: TGCAGTGCTAGAGGAGGATATTGGGCATACAATGAGCAGTTCTTC. Its translation: CSARGGYWAYNEQFF.